This TCR beta chain was profiled in a study of blood T cell repertoires in COVID-19. Study overall: From the United States, Italy and Spain came samples of acute and convalescent COVID-19. T cells, B-cell-depleted T cells, or PBMCs supplied cDNA or gDNA.

Original data processing: The authors estimated nucleated cell counts from reference gene primer amplification. Method: immunoSEQ multiplex PCR; TCRdb's copy keeps in-frame clones and lacks some. The DNA gave D and trimming, while V, J and clone size come from that table. Here the sample spans under 250,000 clones, 70% to 90% being singletons. The material sequenced was peripheral blood. This receptor was taken from a human donor in a cohort sampled during active COVID-19.

This chain's CDR3 is CAIRPISGGYGYTF. The CDR3 DNA sequence: TGTGCCATCAGACCAATCTCAGGGGGCTATGGCTACACCTTC. The V call is TRBV10-3, the J call TRBJ1-2, with 7 bases identical to TRBD1. This CDR3 spans 14 amino acids. The V gene end was trimmed by 6 bases and the J gene end by 4 bases; junction bases not matched to a gene: 8. The germline V gene has CDR1 ENHRY and CDR2 SYGVKD.